This TCR beta chain was identified in a study of cytomegalovirus exposure and HLA in healthy donors. General study results and limits: Among TCR sequences, most were rare, though some public TCRs appeared in many donors. The study recorded more than 150 TCR beta chains that were cytomegalovirus-associated.

Clones were read by immunoSEQ multiplex PCR, and TCRdb kept only the in-frame ones, dropping some. Among some 210,000 clones, around nine tenths were seen once, and the ten largest hold roughly 2%. CDR3 length equals 16 residues. The germline gives CDR1 SGHDT, CDR2 YYEEEE. V dropped 8 bases and J dropped 5; count of bases not matched to a gene: 18. A single count supports this clone. What it recognizes is unknown. This TCR came from a woman between 18 and 29 years old in good health and CMV-seropositive. J is TRBJ2-7 and V is TRBV5-6; TRBD1 matches at 8 bases. Sequencing input: PBMCs. CDR3 amino acids: CASNRLLGQGDDEQYF. CDR3 bases: TGTGCCAGTAACCGTCTCCTCGGACAGGGTGACGACGAGCAGTACTTC.